Shown below are 30 T cell receptor beta chains from a single sample sequenced in a study of PD-1 blockade in classical Hodgkin lymphoma (dated by TCRdb to 2018 to 2021). The time point label corresponds to: cycle 1 day 1 (C1D1), immediately before nivolumab initiation. Relapse after autologous stem cell transplantation had occurred in all trial patients, and cohorts A, B and C were distinguished by prior brentuximab vedotin exposure. The library was produced with the immunoSEQ multiplex PCR assay. Sourced from immuneACCESS, this table was stored by TCRdb with only in-frame sequences that have V and J called. A share of the clones is absent; for the studies checked, an unresolved V gene accounts for under half, and the remainder has no known explanation. Within this sample are approximately 60,000 clones, with more than 75% of them counted one time only. Of the sample, approximately 9.8% falls within the top ten clones.

The sample in question was peripheral blood mononuclear cells (PBMCs), obtained at baseline. The receptors derive from a human donor with classical Hodgkin lymphoma.

The chain is built from TRBV5-6 and TRBJ2-1; TRBD1 or TRBD2 may be the D gene (5 bases each). Per germline, CDR1 SGHDT and CDR2 YYEEEE. The ends were cut back, 4 bases at V and 0 bases at J, with 14 bases in the middle. This CDR3 is 16 amino acids long. The CDR3 is CASSRVRGPSYNEQFF. For the CDR3, the DNA is TGTGCCAGCAGCCGAGTCCGGGGCCCCTCCTACAATGAGCAGTTCTTC.

The chain employs TRBV13 and TRBJ2-7; the D is unclear. The germline CDR1 and CDR2 sequences are PRHDT and FYEKMQ (reference sequence). V was clipped by 1 base and J by 7 bases, with 17 bases between them. This CDR3 comprises 15 residues. DNA of the CDR3: TGTGCCAGCAGCTTAGACCGTGATGGGCTAAAGGAGCAGTACTTC. Protein sequence: CASSLDRDGLKEQYF.

The V gene is TRBV19, the J gene TRBJ2-3; 8 nucleotides line up with TRBD2. V was pared by 2 bases and J by 0 bases, with 4 bases of the junction left unmatched. Germline-derived CDR1 and CDR2 are LNHDA and SQIVND (reference sequence). The CDR3 is 16 residues long. The CDR3 coding sequence is TGTGCCAGTAGTATAAGTAGCGGGGTAAGCACAGATACGCAGTATTTT. It specifies CASSISSGVSTDTQYF.

V gene TRBV6-5 combines with J gene TRBJ2-3; unclear D gene. The germline CDR1 and CDR2 sequences are MNHEY and SVGAGI. CDR3 size: 13 residues. The ends were cut back, 3 bases at V and 7 bases at J, with 11 bases in the middle. CDR3 sequence (DNA): TGTGCCAGCAGTTATAAGATCGGAAATACGCAGTATTTT. Translated, it gives CASSYKIGNTQYF.

The rearrangement joins TRBV7-8 to TRBJ2-5; D is ambiguous. Germline V lookup: CDR1 SGHVS, CDR2 FQNEAQ. The CDR3 length is 12 residues. The V end was cut by 5 bases, the J end by 0 bases, with 4 bases between. The CDR3 coding sequence is TGTGCCAGCAGCGCTGACCAAGAGACCCAGTACTTC. This sequence encodes CASSADQETQYF.

The chain is built from TRBV19 and TRBJ1-6; the D gene is possibly TRBD1 (5 bases). V was pared by 5 bases and J by 8 bases, with 10 bases between. Germline assignment: CDR1 LNHDA and CDR2 SQIVND (reference sequence). This CDR3 region has 13 residues. Written as DNA, the CDR3 is TGTGCCAGTAGTCGGGGGAATTATTCACCCCTCCACTTT. Translating it yields CASSRGNYSPLHF.

V is TRBV9 and J is TRBJ1-3, with a weak D call TRBD1 (6 bases). The CDR3 extends over 17 amino acids. V lost 4 bases to trimming and J lost 0 bases, with 17 bases between them. Germline V gene sequence: CDR1 SGDLS, CDR2 YYNGEE. CDR3 region: CASSPYGQKFSGNTIYF. DNA of the CDR3: TGTGCCAGCAGCCCCTACGGACAGAAGTTCTCTGGAAACACCATATATTTT.

This chain connects TRBV6-5 to TRBJ2-7, with TRBD1 matching 8 bases. V lost 7 bases, J lost 7 bases, and 9 bases stayed unmatched. Looked up from germline, CDR1 is MNHEY and CDR2 is SVGAGI. The CDR3 spans 13 residues. The CDR3, as DNA: TGTGCCAGCAAACAGGGGGTAGTGGGGGAGCAGTACTTC. This codes for CASKQGVVGEQYF.

This chain links TRBV19 with TRBJ1-1; unclear D gene. Trimming stripped 5 bases from V and 1 base from J, with 11 bases between. The length of the CDR3 is 14 residues. CDR1 and CDR2 from the germline V gene are LNHDA and SQIVND (reference sequence). CDR3 bases: TGTGCCAGTAGTGGGGAGATTGGGAACACTGAAGCTTTCTTT. As protein: CASSGEIGNTEAFF.

The chain is built from TRBV5-1 and TRBJ2-1, with D perhaps given as TRBD1 or TRBD2 (5 bases each). The CDR3 extends over 11 amino acids. Trimming left V 7 bases short and J 13 bases short, with 15 bases between. Germline V CDR1 and CDR2: SGHRS, YFSETQ. DNA for the CDR3: TGCGCCAGCGGGGACGGAGACGGTCAGTTCTTC. Translated: CASGDGDGQFF.

This chain connects TRBV14 to TRBJ2-1; TRBD2 matches at 8 bases. Per the germline V gene, CDR1 is SGHDN and CDR2 is FVKESK. After removal of 4 bases from V and 4 bases from J, the junction contained 6 bases not matched to a gene. The CDR3 consists of 15 residues. CDR3 bases: TGTGCCAGCAGCCGCGGGACTAGATCGTACAATGAGCAGTTCTTC. Encoded protein: CASSRGTRSYNEQFF.

This clone is a singleton in its sample. The chain combines TRBV5-6 with TRBJ1-1; D is unresolved. The CDR3 covers 13 residues. V was cut by 4 bases and J by 0 bases, with 7 bases left in between. Germline V gene sequence: CDR1 SGHDT, CDR2 YYEEEE. The CDR3 region is CASSDALNTEAFF. The CDR3 bases are TGTGCCAGCAGCGATGCCTTGAACACTGAAGCTTTCTTT. Filled out from reference TRBV5-6 and TRBJ1-1, the complete variable domain reads DAGVTQSPTHLIKTRGQQVTLRCSPKSGHDTVSWYQQALGQGPQFIFQYYEEEERQRGNFPDRFSGHQFPNYSSELNVNALLLGDSALYLCASSDALNTEAFFGQGTRLTVV.

The chain employs TRBV11-2 and TRBJ2-5, with no clear D. CDR1 is SGHAT and CDR2 is FQNNGV in the germline V gene. V was trimmed by 1 base and J by 3 bases, leaving 6 bases between them. This CDR3 comprises 13 residues. The CDR3 sequence is CASSLGVEETQYF. The CDR3 DNA reads TGTGCCAGCAGCTTAGGTGTCGAAGAGACCCAGTACTTC.

The V call is TRBV5-6, the J call TRBJ2-2; D assignment may be TRBD1 or TRBD2 (5 bases each). V dropped 2 bases and J dropped 8 bases, with 10 bases sitting between them. CDR3 length equals 13 residues. The V gene's germline CDR1 is SGHDT and CDR2 YYEEEE. CDR3 coding DNA: TGTGCCAGCAGCTTCACAGGACTGGGGGAGCTGTTTTTT. This sequence encodes CASSFTGLGELFF. Full variable domain (remainder filled in from reference TRBV5-6 and TRBJ2-2): DAGVTQSPTHLIKTRGQQVTLRCSPKSGHDTVSWYQQALGQGPQFIFQYYEEEERQRGNFPDRFSGHQFPNYSSELNVNALLLGDSALYLCASSFTGLGELFFGEGSRLTVL.

The rearrangement joins TRBV15 to TRBJ2-7, with 8 positions matching TRBD2. The CDR3 has 15 residues. The germline V gene has CDR1 LNHNV and CDR2 YYDKDF (reference sequence). Germline trimming cut 0 bases from V and 2 bases from J; bases unmatched to any gene: 3. Here the CDR3 reads CATSRDREGPYEQYF. DNA for the CDR3: TGTGCCACCAGCAGAGATCGGGAGGGCCCCTACGAGCAGTACTTC. Looking up the rest from reference TRBV15 and TRBJ2-7 gives the full variable domain: DAMVIQNPRYQVTQFGKPVTLSCSQTLNHNVMYWYQQKSSQAPKLLFHYYDKDFNNEADTPDNFQSRRPNTSFCFLDIRSPGLGDTAMYLCATSRDREGPYEQYFGPGTRLTVT.

CDR3 in amino acids: CASRSLNEQFF. In DNA form, the CDR3 reads TGTGCCAGCAGATCTTTGAATGAGCAGTTCTTC. The V call is TRBV6-5, the J call TRBJ2-1; unclear D gene. The V and J ends lost 6 bases and 7 bases respectively, with 7 bases between them. In germline, CDR1 is MNHEY, CDR2 SVGAGI. The CDR3 runs to 11 residues.

This chain links TRBV11-3 with TRBJ2-3; D gene ambiguous. Germline-derived CDR1 and CDR2 are SGHNT and YENEEA. The CDR3 covers 16 residues. The V and J ends lost 4 bases and 4 bases respectively, with 18 bases between them. In DNA, the CDR3 is TGTGCCAGCAGCTCAAGCTTTGACCAGGACCCAGATACGCAGTATTTT. Translating gives CASSSSFDQDPDTQYF.

The chain recombines TRBV5-6 with TRBJ2-7, with D possibly matching TRBD1 (8 bases). The CDR3 is 16 amino acids. From germline, CDR1 is SGHDT and CDR2 YYEEEE. Between the trimmed V and J ends, which lost 1 base and 4 bases, there was a span of 18 bases. As DNA, the CDR3 is TGTGCCAGCAGCTTGAGGGGGGGTTGGACAGGGTACGAGCAGTACTTC. Protein sequence: CASSLRGGWTGYEQYF.

The chain links TRBV21-1 to TRBJ1-4. TRBV21-1 is recorded as a pseudogene. The CDR3 loop spans 13 amino acids. This chain's CDR3 is CATRQSKREKLFF. The CDR3 region has the DNA TGTGCCACCAGACAGTCAAAGCGTGAAAAACTGTTTTTT.

The chain recombines TRBV15 with TRBJ2-1, with 11 bases fitting TRBD2. This CDR3 has 15 amino acids. Trimming cost V 1 base and J 9 bases; bases outside gene matches: 5. The V gene's germline CDR1 is LNHNV and CDR2 YYDKDF (reference sequence). DNA of the CDR3: TGTGCCACCAGCAGAGGTCTAGCGGGAGGCGGTGAGCAGTTCTTC. Amino acid sequence: CATSRGLAGGGEQFF.

The chain couples TRBV10-3 to TRBJ2-7; D is unclear. The germline CDR1 and CDR2 sequences are ENHRY and SYGVKD. Between the trimmed V and J ends, which lost 3 bases and 0 bases, there was a span of 9 bases. The CDR3 has 14 residues. The CDR3 DNA reads TGTGCCATCAGTGATCGCACAAGCTCCTACGAGCAGTACTTC. This codes for CAISDRTSSYEQYF.

The genes are TRBV5-6 and TRBJ2-4; D is ambiguous. The V gene's germline CDR1 is SGHDT and CDR2 YYEEEE. The length of the CDR3 is 14 residues. Between the trimmed V and J ends, which lost 0 bases and 1 base, there was a span of 5 bases. CDR3 in amino acids: CASSLGNAKNIQYF. For the CDR3, the DNA is TGTGCCAGCAGCTTGGGAAATGCCAAAAACATTCAGTACTTC. The full variable domain, its missing parts supplied by reference TRBV5-6 and TRBJ2-4, is DAGVTQSPTHLIKTRGQQVTLRCSPKSGHDTVSWYQQALGQGPQFIFQYYEEEERQRGNFPDRFSGHQFPNYSSELNVNALLLGDSALYLCASSLGNAKNIQYFGAGTRLSVL.

The chain links TRBV18 to TRBJ1-3; D is unresolved. V dropped 3 bases and J dropped 2 bases, with 11 bases sitting between them. In germline, CDR1 is KGHSH, CDR2 LQKENI. The CDR3 is made up of 15 amino acids. In DNA, the CDR3 is TGTGCCAGCTCACCGATGGGGAGGGCTGGAAACACCATATATTTT. Translated: CASSPMGRAGNTIYF.

The rearrangement uses TRBV10-3 and TRBJ2-5; D gene unclear. The CDR3 is 14 amino acids. Deletions cut 6 bases from V and 2 bases from J, with 13 bases between. Germline V gives CDR1 ENHRY, CDR2 SYGVKD. CDR3 in DNA: TGTGCCATCAGGGCCGTGGCGAGGCAAGAGACCCAGTACTTC. It specifies CAIRAVARQETQYF.

V gene TRBV7-8 combines with J gene TRBJ1-4; no clear D. Germline loops: CDR1 SGHVS, CDR2 FQNEAQ. V lost 4 bases and J lost 8, with 11 bases in between. CDR3 size: 13 residues. DNA of the CDR3: TGTGCCAGCAGCTCCCACCTTCCGGAAAAACTGTTTTTT. This codes for CASSSHLPEKLFF.

The chain recombines TRBV2 with TRBJ1-2; 8 bases agree with TRBD1. CDR1 and CDR2 (germline): SNHLY, FYNNEI. The length of the CDR3 is 13 residues. Trimming at V came to 10 bases and at J to 6 bases, leaving 10 bases not matched to a gene. The CDR3 nucleotides are TGTGCCAACGGACAGGGCCGATACGATGGCTACACCTTC. The encoded protein is CANGQGRYDGYTF.

This clone occurred a few times. This chain links TRBV4-1 with TRBJ1-2; TRBD1 aligns across 8 bases. The CDR3 is made up of 16 amino acids. CDR1 and CDR2 from the germline V gene are MGHRA and YSYEKL. The V and J ends lost 1 base and 5 bases, in that order; junction bases with no gene match: 9. The DNA for the CDR3 is TGCGCCAGCAGCCAAGGTGCAGGGGGCGCTGGATATGGCTACACCTTC. This encodes CASSQGAGGAGYGYTF.

This clone was counted a single time. V is TRBV2 and J is TRBJ1-2; the match to TRBD1 covers 10 bases. CDR3 length equals 16 residues. The V and J ends lost 7 bases and 8 bases, in that order; junction bases with no gene match: 16. Per germline, CDR1 SNHLY and CDR2 FYNNEI. In DNA form, the CDR3 reads TGTGCCAGCAACAAGAACGGACAGGGGGACTCGCGCGGCTACACCTTC. Translated, it gives CASNKNGQGDSRGYTF.

J is TRBJ2-7 and V is TRBV5-5; 8 nucleotides align to TRBD2. Germline V gives CDR1 SGHKS, CDR2 YYEKEE (reference sequence). This CDR3 spans 14 amino acids. Losses at the gene ends were 4 bases for V and 6 bases for J; bases not matched to a gene: 9. The CDR3 sequence is CASSQQGLVPEQYF. The DNA of the CDR3 is TGTGCCAGCAGCCAACAGGGACTAGTTCCCGAGCAGTACTTC. Based on the CDR3 plus reference TRBV5-5 and TRBJ2-7, the full variable domain is DAGVTQSPTHLIKTRGQQVTLRCSPISGHKSVSWYQQVLGQGPQFIFQYYEKEERGRGNFPDRFSARQFPNYSSELNVNALLLGDSALYLCASSQQGLVPEQYFGPGTRLTVT.

In this sample, this clone turned up once. J is TRBJ2-1 and V is TRBV28; D is uncertain. Germline V gene lookup returns CDR1 MDHEN and CDR2 SYDVKM. V was shortened by 4 bases and J by 7 bases, with 5 bases between the two germline ends. The CDR3 is 11 amino acids. The CDR3 DNA reads as TGTGCCAGCAGTTCTGGAAATGAGCAGTTCTTC. Protein product: CASSSGNEQFF. Full variable domain (remainder filled in from reference TRBV28 and TRBJ2-1): DVKVTQSSRYLVKRTGEKVFLECVQDMDHENMFWYRQDPGLGLRLIYFSYDVKMKEKGDIPEGYSVSREKKERFSLILESASTNQTSMYLCASSSGNEQFFGPGTRLTVL.